Listed below are T cell receptor beta chains from one sample, sequenced in a study of a mutant IDH1 vaccine in newly diagnosed glioma. Profiling relied on immunoSEQ multiplex PCR, and the TCRdb table lists in-frame clones only, not all of them. Counted here are 25,000 to 30,000 clones, over 60% occurring once; the ten biggest clones make up about 7.9%. Their target antigens are unknown. Sequenced here: PBMCs, sampled from a glioma patient whose treatment included an IDH1 peptide vaccine. These receptors all come from a man aged 45-65 years with glioma. Each CDR3 is given with its conserved first and last residue. Fields, in order: CDR3 protein, CDR3 DNA, J gene, D gene, clone size, CDR3 length, V gene. The D gene is left open where the match is weak. Size is stated for part of the rows, as once, few or many counts, or as a class when the clone is expanded.

CASSVSGQINQPQHF TGCGCCAGCAGTGTATCCGGACAGATCAATCAGCCCCAGCATTTT TRBJ1-5 - - 15 TRBV10-2
CASSLTGAEAFF TGCGCCAGCAGCCTGACAGGGGCTGAAGCTTTCTTT TRBJ1-1 TRBD1 - 12 TRBV5-1
CASTQAYGYTF TGTGCCAGCACCCAAGCCTATGGCTACACCTTC TRBJ1-2 - once 11 TRBV6-6
CASRGDRYNEQFF TGTGCCAGCAGGGGGGACAGATACAATGAGCAGTTCTTC TRBJ2-1 TRBD1 - 13 TRBV9
CASSLGLEQYF TGTGCCAGCAGCCTTGGTCTCGAGCAGTACTTC TRBJ2-7 - few 11 TRBV14
CASSQRTTGQPQHF TGCGCCAGCAGCCAAAGGACCACGGGGCAGCCCCAGCATTTT TRBJ1-5 - - 14 TRBV4-1
CASSAEGGQGIDEQYF TGTGCCAGCAGCGCAGAGGGGGGACAGGGGATCGACGAGCAGTACTTC TRBJ2-7 TRBD1 - 16 TRBV9
CASSGQGNEKLFF TGTGCCAGTAGCGGACAGGGGAACGAAAAACTGTTTTTT TRBJ1-4 TRBD1 few 13 TRBV19
CASSSPLTYEQYF TGTGCCAGCAGTTCCCCCCTAACCTACGAGCAGTACTTC TRBJ2-7 - - 13 TRBV6-5
CASSLRGNGYTF TGTGCCAGCAGCTTACGGGGGAATGGCTACACCTTC TRBJ1-2 - - 12 TRBV7-2
CASSSSEGLTSGRKGEQFF TGCGCCAGCAGCTCGTCAGAGGGGTTGACTAGCGGGAGGAAGGGGGAGCAGTTCTTC TRBJ2-1 TRBD2 - 19 TRBV5-1
CASSPHGGRGELFF TGTGCCAGCAGTCCCCACGGGGGGAGGGGGGAGCTGTTTTTT TRBJ2-2 TRBD2 - 14 TRBV6-5
CASNSGAYYGYTF TGTGCCAGCAACTCGGGGGCCTACTATGGCTACACCTTC TRBJ1-2 - few 13 TRBV7-9
CSVSPPAGTGTEKLFF TGCAGCGTTAGTCCCCCAGCCGGGACAGGGACGGAAAAACTGTTTTTT TRBJ1-4 TRBD1 - 16 TRBV29-1
CASSLAGTGIISPLHF TGTGCCAGCAGCTTGGCGGGGACCGGAATCATATCACCCCTCCACTTT TRBJ1-6 - - 16 TRBV5-4
CATLLGSTGGADEQYF TGTGCCACACTCCTGGGATCGACAGGGGGCGCCGACGAGCAGTACTTC TRBJ2-7 TRBD1 - 16 TRBV6-6
CASSHTRTVNTEAFF TGTGCCAGCAGCCACACCAGGACAGTAAACACTGAAGCTTTCTTT TRBJ1-1 - few 15 TRBV11-2
CASSLGDSRYGYTF TGTGCCAGCAGCTTGGGGGACAGCAGATATGGCTACACCTTC TRBJ1-2 TRBD1 - 14 TRBV5-6
CASTSGSRLNTGELFF TGTGCCAGCACCTCGGGCAGCCGCCTGAACACCGGGGAGCTGTTTTTT TRBJ2-2 - - 16 TRBV7-9
CASTGTGSYEQYF TGTGCCAGTACCGGGACAGGCAGCTATGAGCAGTACTTC TRBJ2-7 TRBD1 once 13 TRBV27
CASSQPLAETQYF TGTGCCAGCAGCCAACCTCTGGCGGAGACCCAGTACTTC TRBJ2-5 - - 13 TRBV6-1
CASRYGDRPIYEQYF TGTGCCAGCAGATACGGGGACAGACCTATCTACGAGCAGTACTTC TRBJ2-7 TRBD1 once 15 TRBV5-4
CASSQTTSNYGYTF TGTGCCAGCAGCCAAACCACTTCTAACTATGGCTACACCTTC TRBJ1-2 - - 14 TRBV7-2
CASSVDAGQTKLFF TGTGCCAGCAGTGTTGACGCGGGACAGACAAAACTGTTTTTT TRBJ1-4 TRBD1 - 14 TRBV25-1
CASKGSFYEQYF TGTGCCAGCAAGGGCAGCTTCTACGAGCAGTACTTC TRBJ2-7 - - 12 TRBV6-6
CASSVQQNTEAFF TGTGCCAGTAGTGTCCAACAGAACACTGAAGCTTTCTTT TRBJ1-1 - - 13 TRBV19
CASSFGGPWDEQYF TGTGCCAGCAGCTTTGGGGGGCCCTGGGACGAGCAGTACTTC TRBJ2-7 - few 14 TRBV7-2
CASSSILLGQGAKEKLFF TGTGCCAGCAGCTCCATTCTTCTGGGACAGGGGGCGAAGGAAAAACTGTTTTTT TRBJ1-4 TRBD1 - 18 TRBV7-9
CASSTLEQGRSPLHF TGTGCCAGCAGCACACTGGAACAGGGAAGGTCACCCCTCCACTTT TRBJ1-6 - - 15 TRBV14
CASSLGRYEQYF TGTGCCAGCAGCTTAGGCAGATACGAGCAGTACTTC TRBJ2-7 - - 12 TRBV13
CASSHDTEVEAFF TGTGCCAGCAGCCACGACACAGAAGTTGAAGCTTTCTTT TRBJ1-1 - few 13 TRBV25-1
CASSEGQGLGAFF TGTGCCAGCAGTGAAGGGCAGGGTTTGGGAGCTTTCTTT TRBJ1-1 - - 13 TRBV6-1
CSVDSPQGTDTQYF TGCAGCGTTGATTCTCCTCAAGGGACAGATACGCAGTATTTT TRBJ2-3 - - 14 TRBV29-1
CASRGWGGLDEQFF TGTGCCAGTAGGGGTTGGGGGGGGCTCGATGAGCAGTTCTTC TRBJ2-1 - - 14 TRBV19
CASRTTGTGTEAFF TGTGCCAGCAGAACAACCGGGACAGGGACTGAAGCTTTCTTT TRBJ1-1 TRBD1 - 14 TRBV7-9
CASSPGNEQFF TGTGCCAGCAGCCCAGGAAATGAGCAGTTCTTC TRBJ2-1 - medium-sized 11 TRBV7-6
CASSPNREGELFF TGTGCCAGCTCACCAAATCGTGAGGGGGAGCTGTTTTTT TRBJ2-2 - once 13 TRBV18
CASSPPQRPGHGYTF TGTGCCAGCTCACCACCCCAGCGGCCCGGTCATGGCTACACCTTC TRBJ1-2 - - 15 TRBV18
CASSIGDAEELFF TGTGCCAGTAGTATAGGGGACGCGGAAGAACTGTTTTTT TRBJ1-4 - - 13 TRBV19
CASIPGSGSGANVLTF TGTGCCAGCATACCGGGTAGCGGCTCCGGGGCCAACGTCCTGACTTTC TRBJ2-6 - - 16 TRBV6-6
CACLEGENEKLFF TGTGCCTGCCTTGAGGGGGAAAATGAAAAACTGTTTTTT TRBJ1-4 - once 13 TRBV30
CASSLGRSSGNTIYF TGTGCCAGCAGCTTGGGGCGTTCCTCTGGAAACACCATATATTTT TRBJ1-3 - - 15 TRBV5-5
CASSNAQTGELFF TGTGCCAGCAGCAATGCCCAAACCGGGGAACTGTTTTTT TRBJ1-4 - - 13 TRBV5-5
CASSMTGIGYTF TGTGCCAGCAGCATGACAGGAATTGGCTACACCTTC TRBJ1-2 - - 12 TRBV6-6
CASGYRRDTQYF TGTGCCAGCGGGTACCGACGAGATACGCAGTATTTT TRBJ2-3 - - 12 TRBV2
CASSFGPRLGYTF TGTGCCAGCAGTTTCGGGCCCAGGCTCGGCTACACCTTC TRBJ1-2 - - 13 TRBV27
CASSPGHGYEQYF TGTGCCAGCAGCCCAGGACACGGATACGAGCAGTACTTC TRBJ2-7 - - 13 TRBV7-9
CASSLSPLPGVSPLHF TGTGCCAGCAGTTTATCCCCCCTGCCAGGGGTTTCACCCCTCCACTTT TRBJ1-6 - once 16 TRBV27